This T cell receptor beta chain was documented in a study of human T cells and chemical hapten exposure. Whole-study results and caveats: Among TCRs, those above 1 in 1000 frequency were unaffected by DPC sensitization.

This clonotype appeared a few times. The antigen remains undetermined. In the authors' methods: Sample-level TCR yields exhibited a median of roughly 96,000, with a range of 23,224 to 690,600. TCRdb reprocessed the RACE reads via MiXCR and lists one record per CDR3 protein. These V and J calls derive from TCRdb rather than the authors' analysis. The table includes tens of thousands of distinct CDR3 sequences, around 7% detected once. Noted time point: pre-sensitization, week 0. Treatment meaning: therapeutic diphenylcyclopropenone sensitization with weekly scalp DPC. Drawing of blood took place ahead of applying each patch test. Non-pregnant alopecia patients aged 18 to 70, suitable for DPC therapy. This specimen was whole blood, taken in connection with sensitization to the hapten diphenylcyclopropenone (DPC). The sequence derives from a woman aged 30 to 39 with alopecia areata. Some clones in this sample may be carry-over from other donors' samples.

CDR3 sequence: CATSESSSGAAQYF. Here the CDR3 DNA reads TGTGCCACCAGTGAGTCGTCCAGCGGTGCGGCCCAGTACTTC. This sequence joins TRBV24-1 and TRBJ2-5, with TRBD2 as a possible D gene (5 bases). The ends were cut back, 4 bases at V and 9 bases at J, with 17 bases in the middle. Germline V lookup: CDR1 KGHDR, CDR2 SFDVKD. This CDR3 is 14 amino acids long.